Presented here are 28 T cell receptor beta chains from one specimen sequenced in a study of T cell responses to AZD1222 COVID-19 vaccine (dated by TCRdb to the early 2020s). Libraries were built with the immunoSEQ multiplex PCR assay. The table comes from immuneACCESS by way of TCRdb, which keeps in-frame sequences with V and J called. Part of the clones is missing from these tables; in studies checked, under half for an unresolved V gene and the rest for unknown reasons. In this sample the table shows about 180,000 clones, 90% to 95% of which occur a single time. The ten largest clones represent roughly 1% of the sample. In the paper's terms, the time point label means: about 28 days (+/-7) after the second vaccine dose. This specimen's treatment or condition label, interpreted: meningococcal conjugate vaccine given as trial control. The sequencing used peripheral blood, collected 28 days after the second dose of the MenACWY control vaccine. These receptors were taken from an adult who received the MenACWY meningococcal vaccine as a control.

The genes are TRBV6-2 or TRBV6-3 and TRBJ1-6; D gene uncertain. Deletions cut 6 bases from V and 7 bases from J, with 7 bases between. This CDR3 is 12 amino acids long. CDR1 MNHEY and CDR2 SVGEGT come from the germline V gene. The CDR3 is CASSRLNSPLHF. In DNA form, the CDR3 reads TGTGCCAGCAGCCGCTTGAATTCACCCCTCCACTTT.

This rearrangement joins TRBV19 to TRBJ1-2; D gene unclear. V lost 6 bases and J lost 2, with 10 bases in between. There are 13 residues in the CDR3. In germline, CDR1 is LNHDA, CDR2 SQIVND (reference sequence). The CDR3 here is CASSDRENYGYTF. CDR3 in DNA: TGTGCCAGTAGCGACCGGGAGAACTATGGCTACACCTTC.

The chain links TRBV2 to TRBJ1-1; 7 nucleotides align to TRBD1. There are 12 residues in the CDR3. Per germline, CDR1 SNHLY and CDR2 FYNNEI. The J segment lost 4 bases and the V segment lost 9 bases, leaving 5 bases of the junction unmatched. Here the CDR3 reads CASLDRSTEAFF. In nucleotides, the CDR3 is TGTGCCAGTCTGGACAGGTCCACTGAAGCTTTCTTT. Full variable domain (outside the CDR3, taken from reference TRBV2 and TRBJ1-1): EPEVTQTPSHQVTQMGQEVILRCVPISNHLYFYWYRQILGQKVEFLVSFYNNEISEKSEIFDDQFSVERPDGSNFTLKIRSTKLEDSAMYFCASLDRSTEAFFGQGTRLTVV.

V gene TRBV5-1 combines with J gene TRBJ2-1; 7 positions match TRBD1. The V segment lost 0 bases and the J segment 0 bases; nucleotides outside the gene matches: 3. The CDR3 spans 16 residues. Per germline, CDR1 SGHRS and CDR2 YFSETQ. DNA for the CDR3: TGCGCCAGCAGCTTGGTGTCAGGGGGCTCCTACAATGAGCAGTTCTTC. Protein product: CASSLVSGGSYNEQFF. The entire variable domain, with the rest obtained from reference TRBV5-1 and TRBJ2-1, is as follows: KAGVTQTPRYLIKTRGQQVTLSCSPISGHRSVSWYQQTPGQGLQFLFEYFSETQRNKGNFPGRFSGRQFSNSRSEMNVSTLELGDSALYLCASSLVSGGSYNEQFFGPGTRLTVL.

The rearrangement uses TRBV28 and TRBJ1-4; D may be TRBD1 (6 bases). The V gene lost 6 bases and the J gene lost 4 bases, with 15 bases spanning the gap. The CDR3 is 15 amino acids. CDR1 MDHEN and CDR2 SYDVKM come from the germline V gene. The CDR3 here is CASRPSGAGNEKLFF. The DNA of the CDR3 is TGTGCCAGCAGACCCTCAGGGGCCGGTAATGAAAAACTGTTTTTT.

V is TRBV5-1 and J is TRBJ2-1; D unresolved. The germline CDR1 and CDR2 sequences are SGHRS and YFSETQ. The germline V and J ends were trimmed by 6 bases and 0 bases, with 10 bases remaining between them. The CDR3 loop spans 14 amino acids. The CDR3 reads CASTQANSYNEQFF. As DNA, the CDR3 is TGCGCCAGCACCCAGGCTAACTCCTACAATGAGCAGTTCTTC.

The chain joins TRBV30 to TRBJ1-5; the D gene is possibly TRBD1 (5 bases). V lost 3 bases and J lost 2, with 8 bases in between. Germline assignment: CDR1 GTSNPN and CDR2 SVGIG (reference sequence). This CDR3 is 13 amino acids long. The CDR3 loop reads CAWSIGGNQPQHF. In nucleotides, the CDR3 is TGTGCCTGGAGCATAGGGGGCAATCAGCCCCAGCATTTT.

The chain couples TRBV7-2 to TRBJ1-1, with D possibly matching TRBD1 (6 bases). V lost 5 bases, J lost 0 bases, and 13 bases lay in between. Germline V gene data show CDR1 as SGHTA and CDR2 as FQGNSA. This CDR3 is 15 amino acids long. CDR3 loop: CASSTQTGLNTEAFF. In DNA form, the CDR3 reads TGTGCCAGCAGCACCCAGACAGGACTGAACACTGAAGCTTTCTTT. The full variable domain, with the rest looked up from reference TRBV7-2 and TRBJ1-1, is GAGVSQSPSNKVTEKGKDVELRCDPISGHTALYWYRQSLGQGLEFLIYFQGNSAPDKSGLPSDRFSAERTGGSVSTLTIQRTQQEDSAVYLCASSTQTGLNTEAFFGQGTRLTVV.

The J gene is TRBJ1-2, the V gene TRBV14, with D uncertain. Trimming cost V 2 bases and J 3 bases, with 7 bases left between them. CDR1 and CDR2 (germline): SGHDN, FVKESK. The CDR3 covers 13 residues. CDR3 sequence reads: CASSQSQYYGYTF. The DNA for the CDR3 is TGTGCCAGCAGCCAAAGTCAGTACTATGGCTACACCTTC.

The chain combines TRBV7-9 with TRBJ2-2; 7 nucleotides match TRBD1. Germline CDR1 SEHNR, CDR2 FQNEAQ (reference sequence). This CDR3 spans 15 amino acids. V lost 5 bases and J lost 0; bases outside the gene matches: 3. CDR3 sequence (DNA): TGTGCCAGCAGCAGGGGGCTCTCGAACACCGGGGAGCTGTTTTTT. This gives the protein CASSRGLSNTGELFF.

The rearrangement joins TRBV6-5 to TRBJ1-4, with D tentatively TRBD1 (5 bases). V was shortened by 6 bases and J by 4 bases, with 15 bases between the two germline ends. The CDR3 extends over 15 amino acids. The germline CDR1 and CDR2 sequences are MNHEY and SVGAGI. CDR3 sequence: CASRIDGTLNEKLFF. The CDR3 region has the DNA TGTGCCAGCAGGATTGACGGGACCCTTAATGAAAAACTGTTTTTT.

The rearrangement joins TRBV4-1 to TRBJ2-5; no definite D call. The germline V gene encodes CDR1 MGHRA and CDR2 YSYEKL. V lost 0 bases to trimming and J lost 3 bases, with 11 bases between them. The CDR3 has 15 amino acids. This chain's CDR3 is CASSQDPVREETQYF. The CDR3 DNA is TGCGCCAGCAGCCAAGATCCGGTCAGAGAAGAGACCCAGTACTTC.

The CDR3, as DNA: TGTGCCAGCAGACTTGACATGGGGAGGACTGAAGCTTTCTTT. It translates to CASRLDMGRTEAFF. The rearrangement links TRBV2 to TRBJ1-1; no firm D call. V lost 6 bases and J 5 bases, leaving 16 bases between the germline ends. The CDR3 extends over 14 amino acids. Germline CDR1 SNHLY, CDR2 FYNNEI.

The CDR3 loop is CASSPGTLLTEAFF. As DNA, the CDR3 is TGTGCCAGCAGTCCTGGGACGCTTCTAACTGAAGCTTTCTTT. The V gene is TRBV6-5, the J gene TRBJ1-1; D possibly corresponds to TRBD1 (5 bases). The CDR3 consists of 14 residues. Germline V gene sequence: CDR1 MNHEY, CDR2 SVGAGI. V gave up 5 bases and J gave up 5 bases, with 15 bases separating them.

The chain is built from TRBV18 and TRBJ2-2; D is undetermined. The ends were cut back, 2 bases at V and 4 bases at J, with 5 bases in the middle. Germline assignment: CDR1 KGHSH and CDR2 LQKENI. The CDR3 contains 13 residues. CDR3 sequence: CASSPKRTGELFF. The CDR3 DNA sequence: TGTGCCAGCTCACCAAAGCGCACCGGGGAGCTGTTTTTT. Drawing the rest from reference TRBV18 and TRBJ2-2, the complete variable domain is NAGVMQNPRHLVRRRGQEARLRCSPMKGHSHVYWYRQLPEEGLKFMVYLQKENIIDESGMPKERFSAEFPKEGPSILRIQQVVRGDSAAYFCASSPKRTGELFFGEGSRLTVL.

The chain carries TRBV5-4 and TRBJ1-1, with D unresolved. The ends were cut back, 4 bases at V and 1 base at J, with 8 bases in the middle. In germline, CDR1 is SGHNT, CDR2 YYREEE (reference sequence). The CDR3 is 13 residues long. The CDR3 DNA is TGTGCCAGCAGCCCCCGGGGGAACACTGAAGCTTTCTTT. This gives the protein CASSPRGNTEAFF.

CDR3 sequence: CASSHTIQRNYEQYF. The CDR3 DNA is TGCGCCAGCAGCCACACGATACAGAGAAACTACGAGCAGTACTTC. The genes are TRBV4-1 and TRBJ2-7; no definite D call. The CDR3 covers 15 residues. In germline, CDR1 is MGHRA, CDR2 YSYEKL. Trimming left V 3 bases short and J 3 bases short, with 15 bases between.

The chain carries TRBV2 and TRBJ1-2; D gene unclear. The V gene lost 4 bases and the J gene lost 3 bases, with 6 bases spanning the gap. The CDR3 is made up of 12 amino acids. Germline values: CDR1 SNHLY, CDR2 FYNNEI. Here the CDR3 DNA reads TGTGCCAGCAGTGGGACGGACTATGGCTACACCTTC. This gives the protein CASSGTDYGYTF.

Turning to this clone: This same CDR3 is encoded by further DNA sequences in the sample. CDR3 nucleotide sequence: TGTGCCAGCAGCTTGGACAGGGGCAACTATGGCTACACCTTC. Protein: CASSLDRGNYGYTF. The chain joins TRBV5-6 to TRBJ1-2; TRBD1 matches 7 bases. CDR1 and CDR2 (germline): SGHDT, YYEEEE. The CDR3 runs to 14 residues. The V segment lost 0 bases and the J segment 2 bases; nucleotides outside the gene matches: 1. Together with reference TRBV5-6 and TRBJ1-2, the CDR3 gives the full variable domain: DAGVTQSPTHLIKTRGQQVTLRCSPKSGHDTVSWYQQALGQGPQFIFQYYEEEERQRGNFPDRFSGHQFPNYSSELNVNALLLGDSALYLCASSLDRGNYGYTFGSGTRLTVV.

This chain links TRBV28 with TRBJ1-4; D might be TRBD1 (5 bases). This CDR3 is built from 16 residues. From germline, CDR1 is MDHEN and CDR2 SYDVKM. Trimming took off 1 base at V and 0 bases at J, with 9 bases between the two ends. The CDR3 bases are TGTGCCAGCAGTTTATTTGGGGCGACAACTAATGAAAAACTGTTTTTT. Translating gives CASSLFGATTNEKLFF. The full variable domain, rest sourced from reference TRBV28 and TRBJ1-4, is DVKVTQSSRYLVKRTGEKVFLECVQDMDHENMFWYRQDPGLGLRLIYFSYDVKMKEKGDIPEGYSVSREKKERFSLILESASTNQTSMYLCASSLFGATTNEKLFFGSGTQLSVL.

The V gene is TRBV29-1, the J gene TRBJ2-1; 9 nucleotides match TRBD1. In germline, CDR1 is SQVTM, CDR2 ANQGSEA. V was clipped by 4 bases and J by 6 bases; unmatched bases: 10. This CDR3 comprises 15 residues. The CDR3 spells CSVALGTGMGNEQFF. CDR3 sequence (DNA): TGCAGCGTTGCCCTGGGGACAGGGATGGGCAATGAGCAGTTCTTC.

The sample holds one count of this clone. CDR3 in amino acids: CASSELVQAADYGYTF. For the CDR3, the DNA is TGTGCCAGCAGTGAACTCGTCCAGGCGGCAGACTATGGCTACACCTTC. The J gene is TRBJ1-2, the V gene TRBV2; D not resolved. The V end was cut by 2 bases, the J end by 3 bases, with 16 bases between. Per germline, CDR1 SNHLY and CDR2 FYNNEI. The CDR3 extends over 16 amino acids.

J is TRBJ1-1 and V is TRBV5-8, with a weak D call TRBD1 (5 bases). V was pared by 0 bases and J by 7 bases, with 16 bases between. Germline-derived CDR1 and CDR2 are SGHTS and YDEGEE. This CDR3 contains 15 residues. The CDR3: CASSLGLGVGLEAFF. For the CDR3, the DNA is TGTGCCAGCAGCTTGGGCTTGGGGGTTGGACTTGAAGCTTTCTTT.

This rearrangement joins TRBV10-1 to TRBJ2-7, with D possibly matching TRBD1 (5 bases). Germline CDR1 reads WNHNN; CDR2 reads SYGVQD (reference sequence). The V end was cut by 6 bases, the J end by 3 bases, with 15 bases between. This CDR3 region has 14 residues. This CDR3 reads CASRELGHFYEQYF. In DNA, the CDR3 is TGCGCCAGCAGAGAACTCGGACATTTCTACGAGCAGTACTTC.

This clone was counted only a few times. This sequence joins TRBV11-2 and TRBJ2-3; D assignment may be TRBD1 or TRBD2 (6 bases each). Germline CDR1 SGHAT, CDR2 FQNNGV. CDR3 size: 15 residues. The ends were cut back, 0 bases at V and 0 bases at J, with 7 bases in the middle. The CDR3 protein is CASSLDGGSTDTQYF. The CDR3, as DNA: TGTGCCAGCAGCTTAGACGGGGGCAGCACAGATACGCAGTATTTT.

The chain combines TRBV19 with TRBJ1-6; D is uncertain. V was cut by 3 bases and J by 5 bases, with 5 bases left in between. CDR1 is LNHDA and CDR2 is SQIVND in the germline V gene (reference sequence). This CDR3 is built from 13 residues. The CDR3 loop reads CASSMRDNSPLHF. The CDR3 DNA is TGTGCCAGTAGTATGCGGGATAATTCACCCCTCCACTTT.

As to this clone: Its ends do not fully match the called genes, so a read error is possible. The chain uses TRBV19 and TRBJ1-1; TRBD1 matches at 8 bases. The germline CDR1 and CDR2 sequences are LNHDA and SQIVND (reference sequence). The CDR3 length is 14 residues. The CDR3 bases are TGTGCCAGTAGCATAGGACAGGGAAACACTGAAGCTTTCTTT. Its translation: CASSIGQGNTEAFF.

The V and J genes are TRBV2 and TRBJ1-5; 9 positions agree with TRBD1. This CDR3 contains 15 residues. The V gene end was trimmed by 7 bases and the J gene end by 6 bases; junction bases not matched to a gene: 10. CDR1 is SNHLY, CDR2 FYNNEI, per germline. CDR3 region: CASTLAGTGIQPQHF. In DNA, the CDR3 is TGTGCCAGCACCCTAGCAGGGACAGGGATTCAGCCCCAGCATTTT.